This T cell receptor (beta chain) appears in the sequencing data of a study of beta chain features in type 1 diabetes. Study findings and constraints: Although PCR might favor shorter templates, it would do so equally in patients and controls. TCRB CDR3s from Type 1 diabetes patients were moderately but significantly shorter in all four CD4+ subsets.

Of the isolated RNA, all was reverse transcribed, and so the sequenced material was expressed TCRB transcripts. This table comes from immunoSEQ multiplex PCR, and its TCRdb copy is limited to in-frame clones, with some not included. The sample lists 350,000 to 400,000 clones, around 13% occurring once. In this sample, this clone turned up a few times. What it binds is unknown. V was trimmed by 3 bases and J by 1 base, leaving 4 bases between them. The CDR3 contains 13 residues. The germline gives CDR1 KGHSH, CDR2 LQKENI. The source is a woman between 18 and 29 years old with type 1 diabetes. Material for sequencing was naive CD4+ T cells from blood. The V gene is TRBV18, the J gene TRBJ1-5; D ambiguous. CDR3 nucleotides: TGTGCCAGCTCACCCTACAGCAATCAGCCCCAGCATTTT. It is translated as CASSPYSNQPQHF.